Shown below are 4 T cell receptor beta chains from a single sample sequenced in a study of blood T cell repertoires in COVID-19. This table comes from immunoSEQ multiplex PCR, and its TCRdb copy is limited to in-frame clones, with some not included. Of approximately 350,000 clones listed, more than 75% are singletons. Sequenced input: peripheral blood. These receptors originate from a woman younger than 30 who had recovered from COVID-19.

The chain uses TRBV11-2 and TRBJ1-3; D call uncertain. Trimming removed 5 bases from V and 0 bases from J, with 14 bases in between. Germline CDR1 SGHAT, CDR2 FQNNGV. The CDR3 loop spans 16 amino acids. The CDR3 bases are TGTGCCAGCAGCACCCCAGTAGGGAGCTCTGGAAACACCATATATTTT. Translating it yields CASSTPVGSSGNTIYF.

This rearrangement joins TRBV9 to TRBJ2-3, with no clear D. V lost 3 bases and J lost 0, with 11 bases in between. CDR3 length: 15 residues. Germline values: CDR1 SGDLS, CDR2 YYNGEE. The CDR3 is CASSAERLSTDTQYF. CDR3 nucleotides: TGTGCCAGCAGCGCAGAGCGCCTTAGCACAGATACGCAGTATTTT.

The CDR3 region is CASRIQGGGNTGELFF. For the CDR3, the DNA is TGCGCCAGCAGAATACAGGGCGGCGGGAACACCGGGGAGCTGTTTTTT. V is TRBV5-1 and J is TRBJ2-2, with D possibly TRBD1 on 6 matching bases. Trimming removed 5 bases at V and 1 base at J, with 15 bases between. Germline CDR1 is SGHRS and CDR2 is YFSETQ. The CDR3 sequence is 16 residues long.

The rearrangement joins TRBV11-3 to TRBJ1-1; possibly TRBD1 for D (6 bases). V gave up 5 bases and J gave up 2 bases, with 12 bases separating them. The CDR3 has 14 amino acids. Germline lookup yields CDR1 SGHNT and CDR2 YENEEA. The DNA for the CDR3 is TGTGCCAGCAGCCCGGACAGTATAAACACTGAAGCTTTCTTT. Its protein product is CASSPDSINTEAFF.